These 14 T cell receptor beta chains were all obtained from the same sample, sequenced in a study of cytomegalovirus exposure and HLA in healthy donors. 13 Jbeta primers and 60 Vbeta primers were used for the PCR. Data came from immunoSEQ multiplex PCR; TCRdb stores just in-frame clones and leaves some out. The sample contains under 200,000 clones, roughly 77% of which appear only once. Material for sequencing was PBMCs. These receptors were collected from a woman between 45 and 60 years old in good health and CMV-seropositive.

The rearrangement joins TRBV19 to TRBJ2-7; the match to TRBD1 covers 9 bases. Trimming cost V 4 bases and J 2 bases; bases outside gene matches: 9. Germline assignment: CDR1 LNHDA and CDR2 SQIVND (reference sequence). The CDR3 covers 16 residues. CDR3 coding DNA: TGTGCCAGTAGTACCCGCGACAGGGGGTCTCCCTACGAGCAGTACTTC. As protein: CASSTRDRGSPYEQYF.

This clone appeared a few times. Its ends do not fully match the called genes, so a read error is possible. This CDR3 is CSSSSAFMAGELFF. The CDR3 coding sequence is TGTTCCAGCAGCTCCGCGTTTATGGCCGGGGAGCTGTTTTTT. The chain has TRBV7-9 and TRBJ2-2; D is unresolved. CDR1 and CDR2 (germline): SEHNR, FQNEAQ (reference sequence). The CDR3 is 14 residues long.

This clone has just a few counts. The CDR3 DNA reads TGTGCCAGTAGTAATATCGGTCGGGGGGACAATCAGCCCCAGCATTTT. This gives the protein CASSNIGRGDNQPQHF. The chain links TRBV19 to TRBJ1-5, with a possible D match to TRBD1 (5 bases). Between the trimmed V and J ends, which lost 4 bases and 3 bases, there was a span of 16 bases. Germline CDR1 LNHDA, CDR2 SQIVND (reference sequence). This CDR3 contains 16 residues. The full variable domain, its missing parts supplied by reference TRBV19 and TRBJ1-5, is DGGITQSPKYLFRKEGQNVTLSCEQNLNHDAMYWYRQDPGQGLRLIYYSQIVNDFQKGDIAEGYSVSREKKESFPLTVTSAQKNPTAFYLCASSNIGRGDNQPQHFGDGTRLSIL.

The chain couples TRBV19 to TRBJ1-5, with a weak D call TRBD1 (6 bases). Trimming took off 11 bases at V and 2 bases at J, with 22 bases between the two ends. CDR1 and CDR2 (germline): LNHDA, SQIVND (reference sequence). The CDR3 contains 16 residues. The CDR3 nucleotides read TGTGCCTCAAGGGGGGGCTTAGGTTTGGGCAATCAGCCCCAGCATTTT. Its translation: CASRGGLGLGNQPQHF. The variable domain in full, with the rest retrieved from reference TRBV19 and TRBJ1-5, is DGGITQSPKYLFRKEGQNVTLSCEQNLNHDAMYWYRQDPGQGLRLIYYSQIVNDFQKGDIAEGYSVSREKKESFPLTVTSAQKNPTAFYLCASRGGLGLGNQPQHFGDGTRLSIL.

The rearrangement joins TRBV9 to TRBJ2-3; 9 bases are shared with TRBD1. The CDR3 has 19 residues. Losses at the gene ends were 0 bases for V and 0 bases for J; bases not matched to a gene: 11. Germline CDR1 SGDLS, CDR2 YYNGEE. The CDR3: CASSVVRQGGTPSTDTQYF. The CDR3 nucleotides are TGTGCCAGCAGCGTAGTTCGACAGGGGGGGACCCCTAGCACAGATACGCAGTATTTT.

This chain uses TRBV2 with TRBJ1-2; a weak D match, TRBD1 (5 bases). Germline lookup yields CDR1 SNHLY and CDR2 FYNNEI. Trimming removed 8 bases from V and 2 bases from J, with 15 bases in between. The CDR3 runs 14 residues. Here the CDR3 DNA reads TGTGCCAGCCTTCGTAGGGGACTGAACTATGGCTACACCTTC. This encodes CASLRRGLNYGYTF.

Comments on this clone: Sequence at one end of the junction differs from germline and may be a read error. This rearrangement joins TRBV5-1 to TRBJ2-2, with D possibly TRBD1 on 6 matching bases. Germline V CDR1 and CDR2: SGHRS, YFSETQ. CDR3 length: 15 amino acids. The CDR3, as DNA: TGCGCCAGCAGCTTGACAGGGATCGACACCGGGGAGCTATTTTTT. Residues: CASSLTGIDTGELFF.

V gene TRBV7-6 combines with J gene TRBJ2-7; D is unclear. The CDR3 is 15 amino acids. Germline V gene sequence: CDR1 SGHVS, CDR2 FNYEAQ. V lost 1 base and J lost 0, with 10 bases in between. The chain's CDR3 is CASSLEFSGSYEQYF. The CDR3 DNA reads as TGTGCCAGCAGCTTAGAGTTCAGTGGCTCCTACGAGCAGTACTTC.

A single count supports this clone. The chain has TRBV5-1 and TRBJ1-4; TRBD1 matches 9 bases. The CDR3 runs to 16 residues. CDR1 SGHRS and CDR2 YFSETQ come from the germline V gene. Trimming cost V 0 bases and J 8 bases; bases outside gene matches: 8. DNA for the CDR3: TGCGCCAGCAGCTTGGGTTTTTCGGGACAGGGAGAAAAACTGTTTTTT. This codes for CASSLGFSGQGEKLFF.

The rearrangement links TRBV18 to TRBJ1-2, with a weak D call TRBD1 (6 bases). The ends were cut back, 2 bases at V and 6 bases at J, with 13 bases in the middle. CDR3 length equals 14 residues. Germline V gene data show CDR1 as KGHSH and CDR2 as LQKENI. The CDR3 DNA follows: TGTGCCAGCTCACCAGGGACAAGCCATGATGGCTACACCTTC. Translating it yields CASSPGTSHDGYTF.

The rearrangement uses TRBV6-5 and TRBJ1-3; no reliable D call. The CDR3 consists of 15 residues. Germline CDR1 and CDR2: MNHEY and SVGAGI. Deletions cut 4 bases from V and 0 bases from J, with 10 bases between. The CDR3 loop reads CASSFRWSSGNTIYF. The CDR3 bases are TGTGCCAGCAGTTTCCGGTGGAGCTCTGGAAACACCATATATTTT.

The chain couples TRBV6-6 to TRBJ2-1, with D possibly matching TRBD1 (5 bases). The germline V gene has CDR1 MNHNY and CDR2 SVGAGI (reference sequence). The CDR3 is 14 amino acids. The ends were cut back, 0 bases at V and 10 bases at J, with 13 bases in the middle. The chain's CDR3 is CASSYSIWGKEQFF. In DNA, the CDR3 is TGTGCCAGCAGTTACTCGATATGGGGCAAGGAGCAGTTCTTC.

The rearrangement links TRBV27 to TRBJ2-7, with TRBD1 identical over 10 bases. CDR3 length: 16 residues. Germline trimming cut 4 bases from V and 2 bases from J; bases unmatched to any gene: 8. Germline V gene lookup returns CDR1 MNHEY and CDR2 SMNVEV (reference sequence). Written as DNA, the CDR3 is TGTGCCAGCAGTTCCCGACAGGGGGCGCGCCCCTACGAGCAGTACTTC. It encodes CASSSRQGARPYEQYF.

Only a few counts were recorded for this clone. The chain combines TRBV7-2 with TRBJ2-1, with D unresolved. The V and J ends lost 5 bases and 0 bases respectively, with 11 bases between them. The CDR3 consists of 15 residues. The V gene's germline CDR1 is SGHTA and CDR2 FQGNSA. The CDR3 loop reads CASSPRTSSYNEQFF. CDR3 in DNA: TGTGCCAGCAGCCCTCGAACGAGCTCCTACAATGAGCAGTTCTTC.